What follows describes a single T cell receptor beta chain. Its antigen is still unknown. These data come from a study of T cell clonotyping in hematopoietic cell transplantation. The CDR3 sequence is 17 residues long. V lost 0 bases and J lost 0, with 10 bases in between. Germline lookup yields CDR1 SGHRS and CDR2 YFSETQ. Findings of the study overall: Broader posttransplant TCR repertoire diversity was predicted by graft donor and pretransplant recipient Inverse Simpson Index values.

Using immunoSEQ multiplex PCR, the repertoire was profiled, and TCRdb retains in-frame clones only, with some absent. The table includes about 29,000 clones, approximately 90% detected once. The specimen comprised PBMCs, sampled 100 days after allogeneic stem cell transplant. The clonotype comes from a female patient in her fifties who had an allogeneic stem cell transplant from a related donor, so the T cells may come from the graft donor. Some clones in this sample may be carry-over from other donors' samples. The rearrangement joins TRBV5-1 to TRBJ1-6; D uncertain. CDR3 sequence reads: CASSLDKGSSYNSPLHF. CDR3 DNA: TGCGCCAGCAGCTTGGACAAGGGAAGCTCCTATAATTCACCCCTCCACTTT.